Below, one T cell receptor (beta chain) is given with its context. Its antigen target is currently unknown. No much larger clone is present one base from it, and per-base qualities are unavailable. This entry is derived from a study of chronic HIV infection and antiretroviral therapy (dated by TCRdb to about 2015). The library was produced with 5' RACE. The sequencer was an Illumina MiSeq. TCRdb took the public reads, trimmed them with fastp at Q25, ran MiXCR for clone calling and kept in-frame beta chains. Rows are combined by CDR3 protein, so each entry shows the most common genes and DNA. Here the sample has approximately 30,000 distinct CDR3 sequences; roughly 9.1% occur a single time. The leading ten clones occupy less than 3% of the sample. Trimming costs V 6 bases and J 3 bases, and their ends lie 12 bases apart. The CDR3 contains 12 residues, cysteine and phenylalanine counted. Of the read, only the CDR3 DNA is kept; its 36 bases are in frame from base 1. The CDR1 and CDR2 encoded by the germline V gene are SQVTM and ANQGSEA.

The chain links TRBV29-1 with TRBJ2-7; the D segment could be TRBD2, given 6 matching bases. The sequenced sample was peripheral blood. This sequence originates from an adult who had HIV and had not received antiretroviral therapy, or was an uninfected healthy control (not recorded which). The encoded CDR3 is CSVVLAGYEQYF. The DNA is as follows: TGCAGCGTAGTACTAGCAGGCTACGAGCAGTACTTC.